The present T cell receptor beta chain was sequenced within a study of OX40 agonist ivuxolimab in advanced cancers. Study results and caveats: The CD4+ and CD8+ T cells in the blood had expanded clonally by week 6 at 0.1 to 3.0 mg/kg. Low clonal expansion, among the lowest seen, marked partial responders at 0.1-3.0 mg/kg.

TCRdb's table, derived via immunoSEQ multiplex PCR, lists solely in-frame clones and lacks some. Of around 80,000 clones listed, around nine tenths are singletons. CDR1 SGDLS and CDR2 YYNGEE come from the germline V gene. The V gene lost 2 bases and the J gene lost 0 bases, with 9 bases spanning the gap. This CDR3 is built from 15 residues. Autoimmune disease history or systemic immunosuppression led to patients being barred. Patients had blood sampled at baseline and again on cycle 4 day 1 and cycle 7 day 1. On this clone itself: Its target is not known.

The V gene is TRBV9, the J gene TRBJ2-1; a weak D match, TRBD2 (6 bases). The source material was CD4+ or CD8+ T cells sorted from blood, sampled in a trial of the OX40 agonist ivuxolimab. The sequence was obtained from an adult with an advanced solid tumor such as melanoma, head and neck, liver or kidney cancer. The CDR3 coding sequence is TGTGCCAGCAGCGTGATGACTAGCTCCTACAATGAGCAGTTCTTC. The encoded protein is CASSVMTSSYNEQFF.